Shown below are 8 T cell receptor beta chains from a single sample sequenced in a study of control samples from healthy donors and cancer patients. Clones were sequenced by immunoSEQ multiplex PCR, and TCRdb holds only the in-frame ones, with some missing. The table includes about 94,000 clones, about nine tenths detected once. The sample comprised blood. The source of these receptors is a young woman in good health.

This clone was seen more than once but under ten times. V and J are TRBV24-1 and TRBJ2-1; D is possibly TRBD2 (6 bases). The V end lost 5 bases, the J end lost 8 bases, and 12 bases lay between the germline ends. Germline-derived CDR1 and CDR2 are KGHDR and SFDVKD. This CDR3 comprises 13 residues. The CDR3 protein is CATSGWRDHEQFF. The CDR3 DNA reads TGTGCCACCAGTGGTTGGAGGGACCATGAGCAGTTCTTC.

The chain uses TRBV4-1 and TRBJ1-2; D might be TRBD1 (5 bases). Germline values: CDR1 MGHRA, CDR2 YSYEKL. Trimming shortened V by 0 bases and J by 6 bases, and 14 bases separated the two germline ends. The CDR3 consists of 15 residues. Written as DNA, the CDR3 is TGCGCCAGCAGCCAAGATCTGGCAGGGTGGGATGGCTACACCTTC. Its translation: CASSQDLAGWDGYTF.

This chain connects TRBV10-2 to TRBJ1-1; 7 positions match TRBD1. The V and J ends lost 5 bases and 5 bases, in that order; junction bases with no gene match: 8. CDR1 is WSHSY and CDR2 is SAAADI in the germline V gene. There are 14 residues in the CDR3. The CDR3 protein is CASSQGGGWTEAFF. In DNA form, the CDR3 reads TGCGCCAGCAGTCAAGGGGGCGGATGGACTGAAGCTTTCTTT.

The chain has TRBV5-5 and TRBJ2-5; 8 bases agree with TRBD2. This CDR3 is built from 15 residues. Germline V gene lookup returns CDR1 SGHKS and CDR2 YYEKEE (reference sequence). V shed 4 bases and J 3 bases; nucleotides not matched to a gene: 8. The CDR3 DNA reads TGTGCCAGCAGCCCCCTCTCGGGAGGGGAAGAGACCCAGTACTTC. Translating gives CASSPLSGGEETQYF.

This clone was picked up one time. V gene TRBV9 combines with J gene TRBJ1-5, with D maybe TRBD1 (5 bases). The V end was cut by 0 bases, the J end by 7 bases, with 11 bases between. CDR1 SGDLS and CDR2 YYNGEE come from the germline V gene. This CDR3 region has 14 residues. The CDR3 spells CASSVGGGRQPQHF. The CDR3 DNA reads as TGTGCCAGCAGCGTAGGGGGGGGACGACAGCCCCAGCATTTT.

This chain links TRBV5-4 with TRBJ1-2, with D perhaps matching TRBD1 (6 bases). CDR3 length equals 15 residues. Trimming pared 4 bases from V and 0 bases from J, leaving 13 bases between. In germline, CDR1 is SGHNT, CDR2 YYREEE (reference sequence). Here the CDR3 reads CASSKTGTTNYGYTF. The DNA of the CDR3 is TGTGCCAGCAGCAAGACGGGGACAACTAACTATGGCTACACCTTC.

This clone was found a few times. This chain uses TRBV7-2 with TRBJ2-3; D not certain. CDR3 length equals 12 residues. Per the germline V gene, CDR1 is SGHTA and CDR2 is FQGNSA. V was pared by 5 bases and J by 5 bases, with 8 bases between. As DNA, the CDR3 is TGTGCCAGCAGCAGGGCTGGAGATACGCAGTATTTT. This codes for CASSRAGDTQYF.

The V call is TRBV3-1 (or the pseudogene TRBV3-2), the J call TRBJ1-4; maybe TRBD1 (6 bases). Trimming stripped 4 bases from V and 3 bases from J, with 15 bases between. The CDR3 length is 16 residues. CDR1 and CDR2 (germline): LGHDT, YNNKEL (reference sequence). The CDR3 sequence: CASSRGQGYPNEKLFF. The CDR3 DNA is TGTGCCAGCAGCCGGGGGCAGGGGTATCCTAATGAAAAACTGTTTTTT.